Described below is a single T cell receptor delta chain sequence and its context. This clone was detected a few times. What this receptor recognizes is not known. Nothing much larger sits one base from this clone, and base qualities are not available. These data come from a study of gamma-delta chains in newborns, infants, children (dated by TCRdb to between 2019 and 2020). Background on the whole study: According to the study title, microbial exposure causes polyclonal expansion of innate gammadelta T cells right after birth. The study investigated how microbial exposure shaped innate gammadelta T cell populations in human newborns immediately after birth.

The cysteine opens and the phenylalanine closes a CDR3 of 18 amino acids. The sequence is cut down to CDR3 DNA, 54 bases in frame from base 1. V lost 2 bases and J lost 2 bases; the stretch between them is 21 bases long. Via the germline V gene, CDR1 is TSWWSYY and CDR2 QGS. The data were produced on an Illumina MiSeq. With CATT, TCRdb called clones again from the public reads; duplicate DNA rows were later joined. The sample yields 10,000 or so delta-chain clones; 3.5% were counted once. The top ten hold 7.5% to 9.5% of the sample. This TCR was sampled from a child who was a newborn, infant or young child, either healthy, febrile or measles-vaccinated (not recorded which). The chain is assembled from TRDV1 and TRDJ1; perhaps TRDD3 is the D gene, with 5 bases matching. Sequenced input: blood. Here is the DNA: TGTGCTCTTGGGGAATTAGACCTAGCGGGGGGTGGAACCGATAAACTCATCTTT. Its translation reads: CALGELDLAGGGTDKLIF.